Presented here are 11 T cell receptor beta chains from one specimen sequenced in a study of control samples from healthy donors and cancer patients. Method: immunoSEQ multiplex PCR; TCRdb's copy keeps in-frame clones and lacks some. The sample lists under 450,000 clones; 75% to 95% were seen once. Source material: PBMCs. These receptors were obtained from a middle-aged man with head and neck cancer.

As for this clone: The sample carries other DNA sequences with the same CDR3. The rearrangement uses TRBV6-5 and TRBJ1-1; D may be TRBD1 (5 bases). Germline CDR1 MNHEY, CDR2 SVGAGI. The CDR3 length is 13 residues. V was shortened by 0 bases and J by 5 bases, with 7 bases between the two germline ends. The CDR3 sequence is CASSYSRGTEAFF. As DNA, the CDR3 is TGTGCCAGCAGTTACTCGCGGGGGACTGAAGCTTTCTTT.

Only one count was recorded for this clone. V and J are TRBV7-8 and TRBJ1-5, with D maybe TRBD1 (6 bases). The CDR3 covers 14 residues. The ends were cut back, 5 bases at V and 0 bases at J, with 8 bases in the middle. Germline values: CDR1 SGHVS, CDR2 FQNEAQ. CDR3 coding DNA: TGTGCCAGCAGCGTACAGGGTAGCAATCAGCCCCAGCATTTT. It translates to CASSVQGSNQPQHF.

The chain recombines TRBV19 with TRBJ2-7; the D gene is possibly TRBD1 (5 bases). CDR3 length: 15 amino acids. Trimming removed 5 bases at V and 0 bases at J, with 14 bases between. Germline assignment: CDR1 LNHDA and CDR2 SQIVND (reference sequence). CDR3 in DNA: TGTGCCAGTAGTCCCGGCACAGGTGCCTCCTACGAGCAGTACTTC. As protein: CASSPGTGASYEQYF.

The V gene is TRBV6-5, the J gene TRBJ2-7; D is perhaps TRBD2 (6 bases). This CDR3 has 13 amino acids. Germline V lookup: CDR1 MNHEY, CDR2 SVGAGI. The V gene lost 6 bases and the J gene lost 0 bases, with 9 bases spanning the gap. The DNA of the CDR3 is TGTGCCAGCAGCCATAGCGGCTCCTACGAGCAGTACTTC. Its translation: CASSHSGSYEQYF.

The V gene is TRBV2, the J gene TRBJ2-2, with TRBD2 matching over 13 bases. V was clipped by 4 bases and J by 0 bases; unmatched bases: 17. The CDR3 loop spans 22 amino acids. Germline V gives CDR1 SNHLY, CDR2 FYNNEI. CDR3 coding DNA: TGTGCCAGCAGTGTGTGGACTAGCGGGAGTAGTGGAAGCCCCGCGAACACCGGGGAGCTGTTTTTT. This sequence encodes CASSVWTSGSSGSPANTGELFF.

This clone was seen a single time. This chain joins TRBV13 and TRBJ2-2; 9 bases match TRBD1. CDR3 length: 15 residues. Germline lookup yields CDR1 PRHDT and CDR2 FYEKMQ (reference sequence). J was trimmed by 3 bases and V by 6 bases; bases with no gene match: 5. CDR3 amino acids: CASSPGTGYTGELFF. In nucleotides, the CDR3 is TGTGCCAGCAGTCCCGGGACAGGGTACACCGGGGAGCTGTTTTTT.

J is TRBJ2-3 and V is TRBV10-1; maybe TRBD2 (5 bases). CDR1 and CDR2 from the germline V gene are WNHNN and SYGVQD (reference sequence). The CDR3 length is 15 residues. V was shortened by 6 bases and J by 1 base, with 14 bases between the two germline ends. The CDR3 region is CASSITSSGTDTQYF. CDR3 nucleotides: TGCGCCAGCAGCATCACTAGTTCCGGCACAGATACGCAGTATTTT.

V is TRBV11-2 and J is TRBJ2-2; possible D gene TRBD2, 5 bases. V dropped 5 bases and J dropped 4 bases, with 11 bases sitting between them. This CDR3 comprises 14 residues. Looked up from germline, CDR1 is SGHAT and CDR2 is FQNNGV. DNA of the CDR3: TGTGCCAGCAGCCAAGTGAGGGTCACCGGGGAGCTGTTTTTT. Amino acid sequence: CASSQVRVTGELFF.

V gene TRBV19 combines with J gene TRBJ2-2; TRBD1 aligns across 11 bases. The V segment lost 6 bases and the J segment 4 bases; nucleotides outside the gene matches: 1. The germline CDR1 and CDR2 sequences are LNHDA and SQIVND (reference sequence). This CDR3 region has 14 residues. The CDR3 region is CASRGTGGTGELFF. CDR3 DNA: TGTGCCAGTAGGGGGACAGGGGGCACCGGGGAGCTGTTTTTT.

V usage is TRBV7-2 and J usage is TRBJ1-1, with TRBD1 as a possible D gene (6 bases). The CDR3 sequence is 12 residues long. Germline V lookup: CDR1 SGHTA, CDR2 FQGNSA. Trimming took 4 bases from V and 7 from J, leaving 10 bases between them. DNA for the CDR3: TGTGCCAGCAGCTCCGGACAGAATGAAGCTTTCTTT. Amino acid sequence: CASSSGQNEAFF. The full variable domain, completed using reference TRBV7-2 and TRBJ1-1, is GAGVSQSPSNKVTEKGKDVELRCDPISGHTALYWYRQSLGQGLEFLIYFQGNSAPDKSGLPSDRFSAERTGGSVSTLTIQRTQQEDSAVYLCASSSGQNEAFFGQGTRLTVV.

The chain links TRBV6-5 to TRBJ1-2, with a tentative D call TRBD1 (5 bases). Germline CDR1 reads MNHEY; CDR2 reads SVGAGI. The CDR3 sequence is 14 residues long. Trimming pared 2 bases from V and 4 bases from J, leaving 11 bases between. CDR3 in amino acids: CASSYRGTTYGYTF. For the CDR3, the DNA is TGTGCCAGCAGTTACCGGGGGACCACCTATGGCTACACCTTC.